The present TCR beta chain was sequenced within a study of lymphopenia after photon versus proton radiotherapy. Libraries were prepared by immunoSEQ multiplex PCR; TCRdb keeps only in-frame clonotypes and omits some of them. The table records more than 20,000 clones, around 83% of them present only once. This CDR3 is 15 amino acids long. Germline values: CDR1 GTSNPN, CDR2 SVGIG (reference sequence). The junction had 6 bases not matched to a gene; V was cut back by 0 bases and J by 5 bases. The J gene is TRBJ1-4, the V gene TRBV30; 7 bases align to TRBD1. Sequences were derived from peripheral blood, sampled from a patient treated with photon-based radiotherapy. The receptor was isolated from a woman aged 45-59 years with pancreatic cancer. This chain's CDR3 is CAWSVPGTDNEKLFF. Here the CDR3 DNA reads TGTGCCTGGAGTGTACCGGGGACAGACAATGAAAAACTGTTTTTT.